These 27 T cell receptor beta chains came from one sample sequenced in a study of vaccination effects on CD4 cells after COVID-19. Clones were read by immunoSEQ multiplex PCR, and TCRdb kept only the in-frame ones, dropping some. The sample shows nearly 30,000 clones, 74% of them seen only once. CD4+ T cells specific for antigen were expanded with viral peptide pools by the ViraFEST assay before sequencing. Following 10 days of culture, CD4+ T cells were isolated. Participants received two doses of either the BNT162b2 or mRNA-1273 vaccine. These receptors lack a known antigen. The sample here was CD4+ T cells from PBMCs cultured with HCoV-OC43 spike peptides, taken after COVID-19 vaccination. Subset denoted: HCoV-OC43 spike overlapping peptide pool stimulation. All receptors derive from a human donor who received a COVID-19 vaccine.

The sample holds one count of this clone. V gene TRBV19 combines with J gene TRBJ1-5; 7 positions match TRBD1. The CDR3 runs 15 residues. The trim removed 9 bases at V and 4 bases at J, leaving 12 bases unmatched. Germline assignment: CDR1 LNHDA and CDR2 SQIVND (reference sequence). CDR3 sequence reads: CASSLLRQGNQPQHF. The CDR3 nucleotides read TGTGCCAGCAGTCTTTTGAGACAGGGAAATCAGCCCCAGCATTTT.

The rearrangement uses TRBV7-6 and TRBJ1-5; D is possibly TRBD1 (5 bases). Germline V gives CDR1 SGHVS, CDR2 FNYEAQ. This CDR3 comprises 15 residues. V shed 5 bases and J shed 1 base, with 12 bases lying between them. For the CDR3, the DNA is TGTGCCAGCAGCGCCCGGCGGGGGAGCAATCAGCCCCAGCATTTT. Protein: CASSARRGSNQPQHF.

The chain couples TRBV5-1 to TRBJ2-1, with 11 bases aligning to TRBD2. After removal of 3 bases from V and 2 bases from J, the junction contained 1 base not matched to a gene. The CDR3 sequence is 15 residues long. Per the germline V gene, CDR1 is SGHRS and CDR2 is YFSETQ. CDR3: CASSSSGGPYNEQFF. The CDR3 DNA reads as TGCGCCAGCAGCTCTAGCGGGGGGCCCTACAATGAGCAGTTCTTC.

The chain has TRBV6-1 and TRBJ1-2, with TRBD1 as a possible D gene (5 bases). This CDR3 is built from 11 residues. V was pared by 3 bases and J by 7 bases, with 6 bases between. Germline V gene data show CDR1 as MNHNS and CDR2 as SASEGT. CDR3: CASSDRAGYTF. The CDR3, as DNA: TGTGCCAGCAGTGACAGGGCTGGCTACACCTTC.

The CDR3 nucleotides are TGTGCCAGCAGTGACTCGGGACTAGCCACAGATACGCAGTATTTT. This translates into CASSDSGLATDTQYF. The chain joins TRBV6-4 to TRBJ2-3; 9 positions agree with TRBD2. Germline loops: CDR1 MRHNA, CDR2 SNTAGT. The CDR3 consists of 15 residues. V shed 0 bases, J shed 2 bases, and the junction held 0 bases outside the gene matches.

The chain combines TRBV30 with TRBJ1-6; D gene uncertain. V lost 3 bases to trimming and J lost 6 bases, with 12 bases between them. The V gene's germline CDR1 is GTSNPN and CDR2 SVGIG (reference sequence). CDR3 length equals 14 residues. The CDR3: CAWRGRILNSPLHF. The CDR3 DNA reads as TGTGCCTGGAGGGGCAGAATACTTAATTCACCCCTCCACTTT.

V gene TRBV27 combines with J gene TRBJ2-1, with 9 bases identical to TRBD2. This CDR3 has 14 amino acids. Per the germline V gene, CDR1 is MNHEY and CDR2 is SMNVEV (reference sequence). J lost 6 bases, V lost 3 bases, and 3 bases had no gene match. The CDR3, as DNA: TGTGCCAGCAGTTTGGGGACTAGCCCCAATGAGCAGTTCTTC. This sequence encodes CASSLGTSPNEQFF.

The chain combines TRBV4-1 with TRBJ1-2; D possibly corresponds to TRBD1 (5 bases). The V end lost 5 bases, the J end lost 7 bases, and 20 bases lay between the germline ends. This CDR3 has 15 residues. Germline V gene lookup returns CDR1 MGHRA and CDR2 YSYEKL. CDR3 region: CASSARTEGVGGYTF. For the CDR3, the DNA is TGCGCCAGCAGCGCCCGGACGGAAGGGGTTGGTGGCTACACCTTC.

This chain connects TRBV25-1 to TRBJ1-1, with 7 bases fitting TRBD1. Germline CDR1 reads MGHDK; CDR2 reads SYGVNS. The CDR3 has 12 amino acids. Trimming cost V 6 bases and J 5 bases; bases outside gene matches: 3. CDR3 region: CASRTGWTEAFF. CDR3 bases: TGTGCCAGCAGGACAGGGTGGACTGAAGCTTTCTTT.

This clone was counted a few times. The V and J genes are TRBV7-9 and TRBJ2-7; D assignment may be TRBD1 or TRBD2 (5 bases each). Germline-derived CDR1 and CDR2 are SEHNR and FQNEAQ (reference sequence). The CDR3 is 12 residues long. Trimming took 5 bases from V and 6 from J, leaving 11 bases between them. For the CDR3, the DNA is TGTGCCAGCAGCACCCCAGGGAGCGAGCAGTACTTC. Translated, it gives CASSTPGSEQYF.

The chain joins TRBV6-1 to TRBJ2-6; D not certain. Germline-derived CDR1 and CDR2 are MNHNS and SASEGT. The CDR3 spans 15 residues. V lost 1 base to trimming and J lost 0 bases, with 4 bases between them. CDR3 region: CASSEEGSGANVLTF. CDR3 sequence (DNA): TGTGCCAGCAGTGAAGAGGGCTCTGGGGCCAACGTCCTGACTTTC.

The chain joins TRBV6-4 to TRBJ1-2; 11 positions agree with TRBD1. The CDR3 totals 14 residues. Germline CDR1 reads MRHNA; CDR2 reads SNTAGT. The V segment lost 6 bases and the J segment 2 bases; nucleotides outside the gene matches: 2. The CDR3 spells CASSGDRGNYGYTF. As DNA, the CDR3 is TGTGCCAGCAGCGGGGACAGGGGGAACTATGGCTACACCTTC.

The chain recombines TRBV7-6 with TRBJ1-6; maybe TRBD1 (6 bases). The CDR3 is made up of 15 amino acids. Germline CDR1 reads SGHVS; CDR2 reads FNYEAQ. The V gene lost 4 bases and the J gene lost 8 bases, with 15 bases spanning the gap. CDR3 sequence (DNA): TGTGCCAGCAGCTCCCACAGGGAGCGGGATTCACCCCTCCACTTT. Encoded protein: CASSSHRERDSPLHF.

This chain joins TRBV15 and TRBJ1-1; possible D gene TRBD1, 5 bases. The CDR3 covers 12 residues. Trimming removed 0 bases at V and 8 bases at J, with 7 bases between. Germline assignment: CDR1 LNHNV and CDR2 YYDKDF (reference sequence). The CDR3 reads CATSREGGEAFF. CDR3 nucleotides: TGTGCCACCAGCAGAGAGGGGGGGGAAGCTTTCTTT.

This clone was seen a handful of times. The CDR3 region is CASSVQTGPGLNEQFF. DNA for the CDR3: TGTGCCAGCAGCGTGCAGACAGGCCCCGGCCTCAATGAGCAGTTCTTC. This chain links TRBV9 with TRBJ2-1; perhaps TRBD1 as D (6 bases). There are 16 residues in the CDR3. V was cut by 2 bases and J by 6 bases, with 18 bases left in between. From germline, CDR1 is SGDLS and CDR2 YYNGEE. Full variable domain (missing parts from reference TRBV9 and TRBJ2-1): DSGVTQTPKHLITATGQRVTLRCSPRSGDLSVYWYQQSLDQGLQFLIQYYNGEERAKGNILERFSAQQFPDLHSELNLSSLELGDSALYFCASSVQTGPGLNEQFFGPGTRLTVL.

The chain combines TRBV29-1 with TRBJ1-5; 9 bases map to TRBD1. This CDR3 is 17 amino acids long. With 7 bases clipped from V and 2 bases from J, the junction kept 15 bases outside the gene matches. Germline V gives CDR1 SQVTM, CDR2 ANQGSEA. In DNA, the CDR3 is TGCAGCGACGACCGGGACAGGGACCCTTGGGGCAATCAGCCCCAGCATTTT. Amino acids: CSDDRDRDPWGNQPQHF.

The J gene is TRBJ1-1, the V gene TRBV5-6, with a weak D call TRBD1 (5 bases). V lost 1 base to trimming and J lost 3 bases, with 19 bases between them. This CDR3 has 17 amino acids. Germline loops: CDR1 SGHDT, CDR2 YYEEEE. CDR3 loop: CASSLYRWGRGDTEAFF. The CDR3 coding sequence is TGTGCCAGCAGCTTGTACAGGTGGGGTCGAGGTGACACTGAAGCTTTCTTT.

The CDR3 sequence is CASSQSALANYGYTF. In DNA, the CDR3 is TGTGCCAGCTCACAATCGGCGTTAGCTAACTATGGCTACACCTTC. The chain joins TRBV18 to TRBJ1-2; D unresolved. This CDR3 has 15 amino acids. The germline V gene encodes CDR1 KGHSH and CDR2 LQKENI. With 4 bases removed from V and 0 bases from J, the gap between germline ends came to 12 bases.

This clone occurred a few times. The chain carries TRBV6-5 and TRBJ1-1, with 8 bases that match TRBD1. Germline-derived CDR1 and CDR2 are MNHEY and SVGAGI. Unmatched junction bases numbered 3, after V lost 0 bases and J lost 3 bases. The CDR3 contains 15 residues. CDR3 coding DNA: TGTGCCAGCAGTTACTCTATGACAGGGGACACTGAAGCTTTCTTT. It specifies CASSYSMTGDTEAFF.

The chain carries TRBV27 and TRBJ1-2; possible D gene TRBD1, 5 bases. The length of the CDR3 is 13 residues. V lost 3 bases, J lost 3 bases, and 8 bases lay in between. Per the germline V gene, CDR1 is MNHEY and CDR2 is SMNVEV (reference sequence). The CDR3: CASSFKGHYGYTF. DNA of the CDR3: TGTGCCAGCAGTTTCAAGGGACACTATGGCTACACCTTC.

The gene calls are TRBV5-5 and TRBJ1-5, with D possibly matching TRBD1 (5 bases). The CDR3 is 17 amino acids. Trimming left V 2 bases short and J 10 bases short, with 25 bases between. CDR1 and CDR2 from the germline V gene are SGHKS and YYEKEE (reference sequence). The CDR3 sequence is CASSFRADLGDGRPQHF. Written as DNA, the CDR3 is TGTGCCAGCAGCTTTCGGGCCGACTTGGGGGACGGTCGACCCCAGCATTTT.

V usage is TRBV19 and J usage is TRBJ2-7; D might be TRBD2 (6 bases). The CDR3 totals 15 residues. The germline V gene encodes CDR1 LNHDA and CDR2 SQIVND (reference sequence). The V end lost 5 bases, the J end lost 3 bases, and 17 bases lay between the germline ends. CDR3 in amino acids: CASSLRSGHLYEQYF. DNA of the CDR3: TGTGCCAGTAGTCTACGTAGCGGACACCTCTACGAGCAGTACTTC.

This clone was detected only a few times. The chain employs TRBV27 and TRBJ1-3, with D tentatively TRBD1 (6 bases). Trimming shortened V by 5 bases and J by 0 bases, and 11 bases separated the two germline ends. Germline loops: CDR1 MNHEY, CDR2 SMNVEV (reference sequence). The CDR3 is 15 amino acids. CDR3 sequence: CASSPRGGSGNTIYF. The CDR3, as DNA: TGTGCCAGCAGTCCCCGAGGGGGCTCTGGAAACACCATATATTTT.

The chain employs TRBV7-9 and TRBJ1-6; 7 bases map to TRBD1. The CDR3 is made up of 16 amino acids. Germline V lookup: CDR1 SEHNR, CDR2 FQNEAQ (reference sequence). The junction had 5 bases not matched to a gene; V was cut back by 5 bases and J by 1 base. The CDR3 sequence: CASSAQGRSYNSPLHF. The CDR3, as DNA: TGTGCCAGCAGCGCACAGGGGAGATCCTATAATTCACCCCTCCACTTT.

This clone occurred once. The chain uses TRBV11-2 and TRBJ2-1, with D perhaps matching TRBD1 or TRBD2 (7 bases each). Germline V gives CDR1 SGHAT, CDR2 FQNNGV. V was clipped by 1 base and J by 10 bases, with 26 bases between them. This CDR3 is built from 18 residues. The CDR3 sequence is CASSLGRGRGRDLDEQFF. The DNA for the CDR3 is TGTGCCAGCAGCTTAGGGCGGGGCAGGGGGAGGGATCTGGACGAGCAGTTCTTC.

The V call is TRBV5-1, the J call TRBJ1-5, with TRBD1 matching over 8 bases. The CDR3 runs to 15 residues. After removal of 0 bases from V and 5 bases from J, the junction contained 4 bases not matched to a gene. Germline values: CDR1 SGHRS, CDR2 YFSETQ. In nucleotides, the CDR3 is TGCGCCAGCAGCTTGGGTGGACAGGGCCATCAGCCCCAGCATTTT. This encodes CASSLGGQGHQPQHF. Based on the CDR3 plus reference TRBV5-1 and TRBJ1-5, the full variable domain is KAGVTQTPRYLIKTRGQQVTLSCSPISGHRSVSWYQQTPGQGLQFLFEYFSETQRNKGNFPGRFSGRQFSNSRSEMNVSTLELGDSALYLCASSLGGQGHQPQHFGDGTRLSIL.

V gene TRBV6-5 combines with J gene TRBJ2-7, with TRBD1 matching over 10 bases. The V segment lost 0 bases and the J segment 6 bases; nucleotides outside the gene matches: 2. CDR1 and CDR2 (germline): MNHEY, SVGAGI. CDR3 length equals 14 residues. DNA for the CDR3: TGTGCCAGCAGTTACTCGGGACAGGGGTTCGAGCAGTACTTC. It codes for CASSYSGQGFEQYF.